This TCR beta chain originates from a study of T-cell memory formation after mild COVID-19. General observations from the study: Contracting CD4+ clones lay largely in CM and EM, with CD8+ ones residing in EMRA.

The germline gives CDR1 SGHRS, CDR2 YFSETQ. The CDR3 has 14 amino acids. The ends were cut back, 0 bases at V and 7 bases at J, with 11 bases in the middle. This clonotype was observed a handful of times. The antigen is unknown. TCRdb analysed the 5' RACE reads with MiXCR anew, one entry per CDR3 protein. The sample has approximately 60,000 distinct CDR3 sequences, around 9.5% seen once. The chain recombines TRBV5-1 with TRBJ2-1; D gene unclear. Sequences were obtained from PBMCs or a T cell subset sorted from them (not recorded which). This clonotype was sampled from a man younger than 35 who had mild COVID-19 (a few samples of this study predate the infection). Cell type and time point are not known. The CDR3 loop reads CASSLVGGDNEQFF. CDR3 DNA sequence: TGCGCCAGCAGCTTGGTCGGTGGTGATAATGAGCAGTTCTTC.